These 10 T cell receptor beta chains were all obtained from the same sample, sequenced in a study of blood T cell repertoires in COVID-19. Some clones are missing from TCRdb's copy, which holds only in-frame ones; the method was immunoSEQ multiplex PCR. The sample yields fewer than 250,000 clones, around 86% seen once. The sequencing sample was made of peripheral blood. The receptors come from a man aged 50-60 years with acute or convalescent COVID-19.

This clone turned up a few times. The chain is built from TRBV5-1 and TRBJ2-5, with a weak D call TRBD2 (6 bases). Trimming stripped 4 bases from V and 3 bases from J, with 13 bases between. The CDR3 runs to 14 residues. Germline lookup yields CDR1 SGHRS and CDR2 YFSETQ. The CDR3 loop is CASSPGGMEETQYF. In nucleotides, the CDR3 is TGCGCCAGCAGCCCTGGGGGGATGGAAGAGACCCAGTACTTC.

Turning to this clone: Other nucleotide sequences from this sample produce the same CDR3. The V gene is TRBV2, the J gene TRBJ1-1; possible D gene TRBD1, 5 bases. Germline values: CDR1 SNHLY, CDR2 FYNNEI. The CDR3 runs 13 residues. The V end was cut by 2 bases, the J end by 1 base, with 5 bases between. DNA for the CDR3: TGTGCCAGCAGTGAACAGGGGAACACTGAAGCTTTCTTT. This translates into CASSEQGNTEAFF.

This chain uses TRBV7-9 with TRBJ2-7; possibly TRBD2 for D (5 bases). V shed 3 bases and J shed 5 bases, with 14 bases lying between them. CDR1 SEHNR and CDR2 FQNEAQ come from the germline V gene (reference sequence). The CDR3 has 14 residues. This CDR3 reads CASSFSGGGNEQYF. CDR3 DNA sequence: TGTGCCAGCAGCTTTAGTGGTGGAGGCAACGAGCAGTACTTC.

V and J are TRBV6-5 and TRBJ1-6; D is unclear. CDR1 is MNHEY and CDR2 is SVGAGI in the germline V gene. Trimming removed 10 bases at V and 2 bases at J, with 15 bases between. There are 15 residues in the CDR3. The CDR3 is CATVFTETYNSPLHF. In nucleotides, the CDR3 is TGTGCCACAGTTTTTACGGAGACCTATAATTCACCCCTCCACTTT.

The chain uses TRBV19 and TRBJ1-3; D might be TRBD1 (6 bases). The V and J ends lost 4 bases and 1 base respectively, with 8 bases between them. CDR1 LNHDA and CDR2 SQIVND come from the germline V gene (reference sequence). The CDR3 consists of 14 residues. This CDR3 reads CASSTGQSGNTIYF. CDR3 nucleotide sequence: TGTGCCAGTAGTACTGGACAGTCTGGAAACACCATATATTTT.

The CDR3 sequence: CASSASSSRVYGYTF. In nucleotides, the CDR3 is TGTGCCAGTAGTGCCTCGAGTTCACGGGTGTATGGCTACACCTTC. The chain links TRBV19 to TRBJ1-2, with no clear D. The germline CDR1 and CDR2 sequences are LNHDA and SQIVND (reference sequence). CDR3 length equals 15 residues. Trimming removed 5 bases from V and 5 bases from J, with 18 bases in between.

The V call is TRBV7-9, the J call TRBJ1-5; D gene ambiguous. This CDR3 is built from 14 residues. Germline CDR1 and CDR2: SEHNR and FQNEAQ (reference sequence). The germline V and J ends were trimmed by 5 bases and 6 bases, with 14 bases remaining between them. The chain's CDR3 is CASSPWRAGQPQHF. The CDR3 region has the DNA TGTGCCAGCAGCCCATGGCGGGCGGGTCAGCCCCAGCATTTT.

This clone was detected only a few times. The chain is built from TRBV5-1 and TRBJ1-4; D uncertain. CDR3 length equals 14 residues. V was pared by 4 bases and J by 8 bases, with 15 bases between. Germline CDR1 and CDR2: SGHRS and YFSETQ. CDR3 sequence reads: CASSTGKLEEKLFF. Here the CDR3 DNA reads TGCGCCAGCAGCACCGGGAAACTAGAGGAAAAACTGTTTTTT.

The chain combines TRBV6-5 with TRBJ2-5, with 8 bases aligning to TRBD2. Per the germline V gene, CDR1 is MNHEY and CDR2 is SVGAGI. Germline trimming cut 6 bases from V and 6 bases from J; bases unmatched to any gene: 9. CDR3 size: 14 residues. The CDR3 protein is CASSKEAGDQTQYF. In nucleotides, the CDR3 is TGTGCCAGCAGCAAGGAAGCGGGGGATCAGACCCAGTACTTC.

This clone occurred a few times. The chain links TRBV2 to TRBJ1-2; D is possibly TRBD1 (6 bases). This CDR3 is built from 14 residues. CDR1 is SNHLY, CDR2 FYNNEI, per germline. The V end was cut by 8 bases, the J end by 8 bases, with 21 bases between. This chain's CDR3 is CASQGQSFNRGYTF. CDR3 nucleotides: TGTGCCAGCCAAGGACAGTCGTTTAATCGGGGCTACACCTTC.